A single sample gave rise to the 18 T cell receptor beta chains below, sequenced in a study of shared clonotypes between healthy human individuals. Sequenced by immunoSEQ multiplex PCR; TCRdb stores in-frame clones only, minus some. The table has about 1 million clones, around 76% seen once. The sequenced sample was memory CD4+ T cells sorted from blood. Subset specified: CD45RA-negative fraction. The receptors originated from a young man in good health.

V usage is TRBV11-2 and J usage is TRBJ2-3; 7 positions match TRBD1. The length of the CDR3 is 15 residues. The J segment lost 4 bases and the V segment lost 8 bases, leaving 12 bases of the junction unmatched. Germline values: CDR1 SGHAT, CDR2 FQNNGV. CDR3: CASQRTGALSDTQYF. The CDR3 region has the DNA TGTGCCAGCCAACGAACAGGGGCCCTATCAGATACGCAGTATTTT.

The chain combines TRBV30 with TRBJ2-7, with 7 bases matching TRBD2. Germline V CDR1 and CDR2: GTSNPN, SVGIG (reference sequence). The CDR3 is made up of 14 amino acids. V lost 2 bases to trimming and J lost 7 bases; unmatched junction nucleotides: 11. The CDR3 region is CAWSPGLGRVEQYF. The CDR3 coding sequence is TGTGCCTGGAGTCCCGGACTAGGACGGGTAGAGCAGTACTTC.

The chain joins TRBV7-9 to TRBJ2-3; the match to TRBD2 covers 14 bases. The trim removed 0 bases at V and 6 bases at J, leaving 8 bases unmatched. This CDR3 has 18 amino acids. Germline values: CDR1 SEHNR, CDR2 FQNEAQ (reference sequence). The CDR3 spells CASSLAKGLAGGRDTQYF. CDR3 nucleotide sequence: TGTGCCAGCAGCTTAGCTAAAGGACTAGCGGGGGGCCGTGATACGCAGTATTTT. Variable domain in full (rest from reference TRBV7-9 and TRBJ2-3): DTGVSQNPRHKITKRGQNVTFRCDPISEHNRLYWYRQTLGQGPEFLTYFQNEAQLEKSRLLSDRFSAERPKGSFSTLEIQRTEQGDSAMYLCASSLAKGLAGGRDTQYFGPGTRLTVL.

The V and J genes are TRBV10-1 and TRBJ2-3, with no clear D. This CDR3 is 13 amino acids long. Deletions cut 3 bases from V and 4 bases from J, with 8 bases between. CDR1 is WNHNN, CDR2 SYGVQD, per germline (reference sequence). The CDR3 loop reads CASSDGVADTQYF. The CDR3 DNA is TGCGCCAGCAGTGATGGTGTGGCAGATACGCAGTATTTT.

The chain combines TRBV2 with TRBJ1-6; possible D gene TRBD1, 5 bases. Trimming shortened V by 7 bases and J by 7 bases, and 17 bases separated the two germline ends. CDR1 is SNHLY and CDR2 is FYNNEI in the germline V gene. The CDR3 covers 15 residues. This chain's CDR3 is CASNLDGATNSPLHF. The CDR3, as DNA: TGTGCCAGCAATCTTGATGGGGCAACCAATTCACCCCTCCACTTT.

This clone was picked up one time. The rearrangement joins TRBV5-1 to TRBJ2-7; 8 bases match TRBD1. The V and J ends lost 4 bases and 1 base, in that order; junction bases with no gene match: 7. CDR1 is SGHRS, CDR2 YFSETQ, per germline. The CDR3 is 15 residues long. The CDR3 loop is CASSVNQGASYEQYF. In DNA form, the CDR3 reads TGCGCCAGCAGCGTAAACCAGGGGGCATCCTACGAGCAGTACTTC.

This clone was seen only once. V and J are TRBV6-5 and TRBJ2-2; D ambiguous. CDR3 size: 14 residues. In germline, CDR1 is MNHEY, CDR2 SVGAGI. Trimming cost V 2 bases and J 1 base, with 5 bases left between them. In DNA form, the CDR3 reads TGTGCCAGCAGTTACGGGCTGAACACCGGGGAGCTGTTTTTT. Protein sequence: CASSYGLNTGELFF.

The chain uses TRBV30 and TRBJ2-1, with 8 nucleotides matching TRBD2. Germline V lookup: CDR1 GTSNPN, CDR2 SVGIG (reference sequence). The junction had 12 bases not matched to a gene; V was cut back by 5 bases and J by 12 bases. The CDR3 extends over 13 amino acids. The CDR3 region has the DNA TGTGCCTGGGAGTCGGGGGGGCCACGATTGCAGTTCTTC. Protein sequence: CAWESGGPRLQFF.

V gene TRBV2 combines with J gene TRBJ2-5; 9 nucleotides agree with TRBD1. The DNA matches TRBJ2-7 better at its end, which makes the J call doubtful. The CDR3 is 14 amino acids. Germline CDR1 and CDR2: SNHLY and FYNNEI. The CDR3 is CAILFDRGMYEQYF. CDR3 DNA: TGTGCCATCCTATTCGACAGGGGGATGTACGAGCAGTACTTC.

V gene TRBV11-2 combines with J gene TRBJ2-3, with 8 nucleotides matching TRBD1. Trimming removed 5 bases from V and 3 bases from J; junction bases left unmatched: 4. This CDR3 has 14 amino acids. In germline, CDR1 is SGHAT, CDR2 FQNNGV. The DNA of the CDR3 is TGTGCCAGCAGCCAACAGGGGGTAACAGATACGCAGTATTTT. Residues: CASSQQGVTDTQYF.

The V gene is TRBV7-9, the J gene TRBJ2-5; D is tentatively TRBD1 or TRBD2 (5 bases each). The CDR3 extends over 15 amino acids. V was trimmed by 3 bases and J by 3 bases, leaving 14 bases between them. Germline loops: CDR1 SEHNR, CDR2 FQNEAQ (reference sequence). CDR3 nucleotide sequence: TGTGCCAGCAGCTTGGCACCGGGACGGGAAGAGACCCAGTACTTC. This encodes CASSLAPGREETQYF.

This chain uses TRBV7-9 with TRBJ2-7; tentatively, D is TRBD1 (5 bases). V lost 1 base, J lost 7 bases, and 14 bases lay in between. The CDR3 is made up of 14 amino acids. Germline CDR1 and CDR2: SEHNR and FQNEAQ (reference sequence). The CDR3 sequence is CASSLDVRGEEQYF. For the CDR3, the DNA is TGTGCCAGCAGCTTAGATGTTAGGGGTGAGGAGCAGTACTTC.

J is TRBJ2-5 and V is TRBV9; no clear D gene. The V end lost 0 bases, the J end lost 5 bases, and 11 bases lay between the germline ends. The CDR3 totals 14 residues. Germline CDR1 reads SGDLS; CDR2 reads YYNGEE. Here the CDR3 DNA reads TGTGCCAGCAGCGTAGGAGGATACGGCGAGACCCAGTACTTC. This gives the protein CASSVGGYGETQYF. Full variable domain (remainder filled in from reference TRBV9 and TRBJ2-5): DSGVTQTPKHLITATGQRVTLRCSPRSGDLSVYWYQQSLDQGLQFLIQYYNGEERAKGNILERFSAQQFPDLHSELNLSSLELGDSALYFCASSVGGYGETQYFGPGTRLLVL.

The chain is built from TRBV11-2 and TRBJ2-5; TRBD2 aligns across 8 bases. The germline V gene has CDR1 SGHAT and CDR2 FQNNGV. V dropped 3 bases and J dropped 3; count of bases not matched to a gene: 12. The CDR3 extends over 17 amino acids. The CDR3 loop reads CASSLDQRTSSKETQYF. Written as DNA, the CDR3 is TGTGCCAGCAGCTTGGACCAAAGGACTAGCTCCAAAGAGACCCAGTACTTC.

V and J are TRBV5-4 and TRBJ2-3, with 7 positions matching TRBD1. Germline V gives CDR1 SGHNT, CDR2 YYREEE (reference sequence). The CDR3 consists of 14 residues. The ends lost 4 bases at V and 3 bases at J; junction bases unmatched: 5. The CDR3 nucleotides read TGTGCCAGCAGCCCGACAGGGCAGACAGATACGCAGTATTTT. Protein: CASSPTGQTDTQYF.

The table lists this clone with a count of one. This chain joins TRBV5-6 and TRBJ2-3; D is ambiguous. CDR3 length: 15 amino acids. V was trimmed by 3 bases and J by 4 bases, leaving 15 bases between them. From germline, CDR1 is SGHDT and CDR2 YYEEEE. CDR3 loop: CASSSLSKGADTQYF. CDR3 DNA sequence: TGTGCCAGCAGCTCCCTTTCTAAGGGTGCAGATACGCAGTATTTT. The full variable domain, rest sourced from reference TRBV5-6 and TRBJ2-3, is DAGVTQSPTHLIKTRGQQVTLRCSPKSGHDTVSWYQQALGQGPQFIFQYYEEEERQRGNFPDRFSGHQFPNYSSELNVNALLLGDSALYLCASSSLSKGADTQYFGPGTRLTVL.

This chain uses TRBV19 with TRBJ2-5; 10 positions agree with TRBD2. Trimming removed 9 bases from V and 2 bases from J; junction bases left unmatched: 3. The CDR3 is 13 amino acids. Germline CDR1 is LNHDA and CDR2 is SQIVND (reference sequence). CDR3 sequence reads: CASKRGGQETQYF. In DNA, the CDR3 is TGTGCCAGCAAGCGGGGGGGACAAGAGACCCAGTACTTC.

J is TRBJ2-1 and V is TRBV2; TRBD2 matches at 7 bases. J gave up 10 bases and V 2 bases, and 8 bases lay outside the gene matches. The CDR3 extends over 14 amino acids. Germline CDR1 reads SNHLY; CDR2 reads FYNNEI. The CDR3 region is CASSEQSLALEQFF. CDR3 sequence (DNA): TGTGCCAGCAGTGAACAATCACTAGCGCTCGAGCAGTTCTTC. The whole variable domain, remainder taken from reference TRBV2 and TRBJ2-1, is EPEVTQTPSHQVTQMGQEVILRCVPISNHLYFYWYRQILGQKVEFLVSFYNNEISEKSEIFDDQFSVERPDGSNFTLKIRSTKLEDSAMYFCASSEQSLALEQFFGPGTRLTVL.